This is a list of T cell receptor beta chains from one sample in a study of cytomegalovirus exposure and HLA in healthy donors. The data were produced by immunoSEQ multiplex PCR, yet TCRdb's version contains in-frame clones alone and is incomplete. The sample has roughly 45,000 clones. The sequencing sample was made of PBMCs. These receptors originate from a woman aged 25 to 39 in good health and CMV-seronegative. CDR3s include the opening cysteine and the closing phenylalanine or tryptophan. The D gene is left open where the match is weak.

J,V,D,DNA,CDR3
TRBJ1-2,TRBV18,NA,TGTGCCAGCTCACCTAGCCCTAAAACCACACTGTTAGCTAACTATGGCTACACCTTC,CASSPSPKTTLLANYGYTF
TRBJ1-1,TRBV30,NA,TGTGCCTGGTCCGGAGGAATGGGCACCACGGTAGCTTTCTTT,CAWSGGMGTTVAFF
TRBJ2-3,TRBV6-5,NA,TGTGCCAGCAGTTCATCCGGGACTTCAGATACGCAGTATTTT,CASSSSGTSDTQYF
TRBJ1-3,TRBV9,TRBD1,TGTGCCAGCAGCTTACAGGGGGCGAGGGCCTCAGGAAACACCATATATTTT,CASSLQGARASGNTIYF
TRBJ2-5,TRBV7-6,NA,TGTGCCAGCAGCCCACTCGGGGATGGGGTAGAGACCCAGTACTTC,CASSPLGDGVETQYF
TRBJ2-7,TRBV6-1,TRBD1,TGTGCCAGCAATGAACAGGGGGAGGTCTCCTACGAGCAGTACTTC,CASNEQGEVSYEQYF
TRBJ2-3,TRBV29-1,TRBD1,TGCAGCGTTGATGGTGACAGGGAAGCGACCGTGGCAGATACGCAGTATTTT,CSVDGDREATVADTQYF
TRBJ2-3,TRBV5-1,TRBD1,TGCGCCAGCAGCTGGGGTGGGACAGGGGGCGCCCTGTATTTT,CASSWGGTGGALYF
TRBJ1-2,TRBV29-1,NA,TGCAGCGTTGCGGCCAGGGCACTGGACAAGGGCTATGGCTACACCTTC,CSVAARALDKGYGYTF
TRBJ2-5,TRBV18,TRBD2,TGTGCCAGCTCACCAGGAGCGGGGTACCAAGAGACCCAGTACTTC,CASSPGAGYQETQYF
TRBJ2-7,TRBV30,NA,TGTGCCGGCGTACGGGAGACGGGAGAGCAGTACTTC,CAGVRETGEQYF
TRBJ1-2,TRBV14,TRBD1,TGTGCCAGCAGCCAAGTTCCGGGACAGCTAGGCTACACCTTC,CASSQVPGQLGYTF
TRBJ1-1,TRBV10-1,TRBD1,TGCGCCAGCAGTGACAGGGGGCACACTGAAGCTTTCTTT,CASSDRGHTEAFF
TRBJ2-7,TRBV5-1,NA,TGCGCCAGCAGCTTGTTTGGCCAGGGTGGCGAGCAGTACTTC,CASSLFGQGGEQYF
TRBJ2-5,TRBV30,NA,TGTGCCTGGAGTCCTCTCGCTCGGGGGACCCAGTACTTC,CAWSPLARGTQYF
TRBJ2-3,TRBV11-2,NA,TGTGCCAGCCGACGGGACTTAAAGACAGATACGCAGTATTTT,CASRRDLKTDTQYF
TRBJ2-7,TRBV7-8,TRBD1,TGTGCCAGCAGCCCTACAGGGGGTGCCTACGAGCAGTACTTC,CASSPTGGAYEQYF
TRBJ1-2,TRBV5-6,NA,TGTGCCAGCAGCCAAAGGAGGCTCTATGGCTACACCTTC,CASSQRRLYGYTF
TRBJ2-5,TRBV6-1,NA,TGTGCCAGCAGTGGACACCAGCAAGAGACCCAGTACTTC,CASSGHQQETQYF
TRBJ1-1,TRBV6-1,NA,TGTGCCAGCAGTGAAGCTGCCAGTGGGAACACTGAAGCTTTCTTT,CASSEAASGNTEAFF
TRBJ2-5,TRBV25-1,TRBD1,TGTGCCAGCGCCTCCCCTGGGACAGCGAACCAAGAGACCCAGTACTTC,CASASPGTANQETQYF
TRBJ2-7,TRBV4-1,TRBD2,TGCGCCAGCAGCCCGGGCTGGGCTAGCGGGAATACGGAGCAGTACTTC,CASSPGWASGNTEQYF
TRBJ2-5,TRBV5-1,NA,TGCGCCAACCGACAGAGGGAGACCCAGTACTTC,CANRQRETQYF
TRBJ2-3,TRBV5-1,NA,TGCGCCAGCAGCACGGCCAAGGGAGTACGCCCAGATACGCAGTATTTT,CASSTAKGVRPDTQYF
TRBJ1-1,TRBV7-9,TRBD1,TGTGCCAGCAGCTTCCGGGACAGGGGTTCTGAAGCTTTCTTT,CASSFRDRGSEAFF
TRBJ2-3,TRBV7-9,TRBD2,TGTGCCAGCAGCTTTATAGCGGGAGGCATGGATACGCAGTATTTT,CASSFIAGGMDTQYF
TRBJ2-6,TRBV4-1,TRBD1,TGCGCCAGCAGCCGAGGGGACAGGGCCTCTGGGGCCAACGTCCTGACTTTC,CASSRGDRASGANVLTF
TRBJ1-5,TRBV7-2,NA,TGTGCCAGCAGCTTCCCGTCTCGGCCCCAGCATTTT,CASSFPSRPQHF
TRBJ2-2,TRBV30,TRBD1,TGTGCCTGGGGAGGACAGGGCAACACCGGGGAGCTGTTTTTT,CAWGGQGNTGELFF
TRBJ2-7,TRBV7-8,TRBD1,TGTGCCAGCAGCCCACGATCGGGACAGGGGGCGCCCGAGCAGTACTTC,CASSPRSGQGAPEQYF
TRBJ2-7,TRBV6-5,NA,TGTGCCAGCAGTTACTCCGACGGGGGATCCTACGAGCAGTACTTC,CASSYSDGGSYEQYF
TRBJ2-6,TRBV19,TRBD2,TGTGCCAGTAGTAGGGAACTAGCGGGAGTCTCTGGGGCCAACGTCCTGACTTTC,CASSRELAGVSGANVLTF
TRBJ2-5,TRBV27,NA,TGTGCCAGCAGTTTAGTCAGGGAAGAGACCCAGTACTTC,CASSLVREETQYF
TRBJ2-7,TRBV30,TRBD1,TGTGCCTGGAGCGGACAGGGCCTAGTTTGGGAGCAGTACTTC,CAWSGQGLVWEQYF
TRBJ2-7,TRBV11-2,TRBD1,TGTGCCAGCAGGCCCGGGACAGGGATGGACCTCGCCTACGAGCAGTACTTC,CASRPGTGMDLAYEQYF
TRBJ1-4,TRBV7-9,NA,TGTGCCAGCAGCTCGGACGGGGGAAGTAATGAAAAACTGTTTTTT,CASSSDGGSNEKLFF